These 26 T cell receptor beta chains came from one sample sequenced in a study of T cell responses to AZD1222 COVID-19 vaccine. Assay: immunoSEQ multiplex PCR; the TCRdb copy retains only in-frame clones and omits some. The table has 250,000 to 300,000 clones, roughly 93% seen once. The sequenced sample was peripheral blood, obtained 28 days after the second AZD1222 dose. These receptors were collected from an adult who received the AZD1222 COVID-19 vaccine.

The chain employs TRBV7-9 and TRBJ2-1, with D unresolved. The V end lost 1 base, the J end lost 9 bases, and 7 bases lay between the germline ends. This CDR3 comprises 12 residues. Germline V gene data show CDR1 as SEHNR and CDR2 as FQNEAQ (reference sequence). This chain's CDR3 is CASSLDFGEQFF. CDR3 bases: TGTGCCAGCAGCTTAGATTTTGGTGAGCAGTTCTTC.

This clone was observed a few times. The V call is TRBV6-2 or TRBV6-3, the J call TRBJ1-5; D uncertain. The CDR3 spans 12 residues. Per germline, CDR1 MNHEY and CDR2 SVGEGT. Deletions cut 2 bases from V and 5 bases from J, with 4 bases between. CDR3 protein: CASSYGYQPQHF. Written as DNA, the CDR3 is TGTGCCAGCAGTTACGGGTATCAGCCCCAGCATTTT.

The rearrangement links TRBV19 to TRBJ1-1, with D possibly TRBD1 on 5 matching bases. CDR1 and CDR2 (germline): LNHDA, SQIVND (reference sequence). The CDR3 spans 15 residues. Trimming stripped 7 bases from V and 1 base from J, with 16 bases between. This CDR3 reads CASTSGGKANTEAFF. The CDR3 coding sequence is TGTGCCAGTACTTCCGGGGGGAAGGCGAACACTGAAGCTTTCTTT.

This chain uses TRBV7-2 with TRBJ2-1; 7 nucleotides agree with TRBD2. V lost 2 bases to trimming and J lost 6 bases; unmatched junction nucleotides: 10. The CDR3 contains 16 residues. CDR1 and CDR2 (germline): SGHTA, FQGNSA. The chain's CDR3 is CASSLRSRGVTNEQFF. The DNA of the CDR3 is TGTGCCAGCAGCTTACGGTCTCGGGGGGTTACCAATGAGCAGTTCTTC.

J is TRBJ2-2 and V is TRBV6-6, with D perhaps TRBD1 (5 bases). The CDR3 has 14 amino acids. The V and J ends lost 5 bases and 1 base respectively, with 8 bases between them. Germline values: CDR1 MNHNY, CDR2 SVGAGI (reference sequence). The CDR3 here is CASSDRGNTGELFF. CDR3 coding DNA: TGTGCCAGCAGTGATAGGGGGAACACCGGGGAGCTGTTTTTT.

This clone has only one observation. The chain uses TRBV6-5 and TRBJ1-3; D unresolved. CDR1 and CDR2 (germline): MNHEY, SVGAGI. This CDR3 spans 13 amino acids. V lost 4 bases, J lost 5 bases, and 9 bases lay in between. CDR3 in DNA: TGTGCCAGCAGTTCCGGGGAGAGAAACACCATATATTTT. Protein sequence: CASSSGERNTIYF.

This clone was counted a single time. V gene TRBV3-1 (or the pseudogene TRBV3-2) combines with J gene TRBJ2-7; 8 bases line up with TRBD2. Germline trimming cut 5 bases from V and 3 bases from J; bases unmatched to any gene: 9. Germline values: CDR1 LGHDT, CDR2 YNNKEL (reference sequence). This CDR3 spans 15 amino acids. In DNA form, the CDR3 reads TGTGCCAGCAGCGACTTTAGCGGGGCCATCTACGAGCAGTACTTC. This translates into CASSDFSGAIYEQYF.

This sequence joins TRBV11-3 and TRBJ1-4, with TRBD1 matching 7 bases. CDR3 length equals 17 residues. Germline CDR1 reads SGHNT; CDR2 reads YENEEA. Unmatched junction bases numbered 13, after V lost 2 bases and J lost 7 bases. The CDR3 DNA is TGTGCCAGCAGCTTACCCCAGGGGGAGAAAAAAGCTGAAAAACTGTTTTTT. Translation gives CASSLPQGEKKAEKLFF.

This sequence joins TRBV25-1 and TRBJ2-1, with unresolved D. Germline lookup yields CDR1 MGHDK and CDR2 SYGVNS. This CDR3 is 14 amino acids long. V was clipped by 2 bases and J by 8 bases, with 13 bases between them. This CDR3 reads CASSETVMNYEQFF. The CDR3 DNA reads TGTGCCAGCAGTGAAACGGTGATGAACTATGAGCAGTTCTTC. The full variable domain, its missing parts supplied by reference TRBV25-1 and TRBJ2-1, is EADIYQTPRYLVIGTGKKITLECSQTMGHDKMYWYQQDPGMELHLIHYSYGVNSTEKGDLSSESTVSRIRTEHFPLTLESARPSHTSQYLCASSETVMNYEQFFGPGTRLTVL.

This chain links TRBV29-1 with TRBJ1-1, with D unresolved. Per germline, CDR1 SQVTM and CDR2 ANQGSEA. V was trimmed by 7 bases and J by 1 base, leaving 16 bases between them. The CDR3 has 14 amino acids. For the CDR3, the DNA is TGCAGCGGGAGGGAAGTCCTCTCGAACACTGAAGCTTTCTTT. As protein: CSGREVLSNTEAFF.

This clone was observed a single time. The chain has TRBV30 and TRBJ2-7, with 7 bases that match TRBD2. The CDR3 runs to 16 residues. V trimming: 1 base; J trimming: 5 bases; junction bases outside the gene matches: 14. Germline CDR1 GTSNPN, CDR2 SVGIG (reference sequence). Written as DNA, the CDR3 is TGTGCCTGGAGTGGTCCAATGGGGAGGGCCTTTCACGAGCAGTACTTC. Residues: CAWSGPMGRAFHEQYF. The full variable domain, its missing parts supplied by reference TRBV30 and TRBJ2-7, is SQTIHQWPATLVQPVGSPLSLECTVEGTSNPNLYWYRQAAGRGLQLLFYSVGIGQISSEVPQNLSASRPQDRQFILSSKKLLLSDSGFYLCAWSGPMGRAFHEQYFGPGTRLTVT.

The J gene is TRBJ2-7, the V gene TRBV27, with 8 bases matching TRBD2. Germline V gene data show CDR1 as MNHEY and CDR2 as SMNVEV (reference sequence). The J segment lost 3 bases and the V segment lost 6 bases, leaving 10 bases of the junction unmatched. The CDR3 has 15 amino acids. The CDR3 loop is CASRGRGGGHYEQYF. The CDR3 DNA reads as TGTGCCAGCAGAGGGAGGGGCGGGGGGCACTACGAGCAGTACTTC.

This sequence joins TRBV5-1 and TRBJ2-5, with 8 bases that match TRBD1. This CDR3 comprises 14 residues. Unmatched junction bases numbered 6, after V lost 4 bases and J lost 4 bases. The germline CDR1 and CDR2 sequences are SGHRS and YFSETQ. CDR3 in DNA: TGCGCCAGCAGCGTGACAGGGGTAGGAGAGACCCAGTACTTC. This translates into CASSVTGVGETQYF.

V and J are TRBV27 and TRBJ1-6, with D tentatively TRBD1 (6 bases). Trimming removed 3 bases from V and 5 bases from J, with 8 bases in between. The CDR3 has 14 amino acids. The germline V gene has CDR1 MNHEY and CDR2 SMNVEV (reference sequence). In DNA form, the CDR3 reads TGTGCCAGCAGTTTCCCAGGGGATAATTCACCCCTCCACTTT. Protein: CASSFPGDNSPLHF.

This clone occurred once. The chain has TRBV10-2 and TRBJ2-6; D gene unclear. V lost 3 bases and J 0 bases, leaving 6 bases between the germline ends. This CDR3 is built from 15 residues. CDR1 and CDR2 from the germline V gene are WSHSY and SAAADI. CDR3 in DNA: TGCGCCAGCAGTGATCACCACTCTGGGGCCAACGTCCTGACTTTC. It translates to CASSDHHSGANVLTF.

The chain has TRBV4-1 and TRBJ1-6; D is ambiguous. This CDR3 comprises 13 residues. V lost 0 bases and J 9 bases, leaving 6 bases between the germline ends. Germline V gene lookup returns CDR1 MGHRA and CDR2 YSYEKL. The CDR3 here is CASSQDLISPLHF. The CDR3 nucleotides are TGCGCCAGCAGCCAAGATCTCATTTCACCCCTCCACTTT.

The rearrangement uses TRBV7-2 and TRBJ2-7; TRBD2 matches 11 bases. V dropped 7 bases and J dropped 2; count of bases not matched to a gene: 13. The CDR3 totals 17 residues. From germline, CDR1 is SGHTA and CDR2 FQGNSA. In nucleotides, the CDR3 is TGTGCCAGCACCGAGCTTGTTAGCGGGAGGGCCGCCTACGAGCAGTACTTC. As protein: CASTELVSGRAAYEQYF.

The chain uses TRBV2 and TRBJ1-3; 7 bases line up with TRBD1. The CDR3 runs to 12 residues. The junction had 4 bases not matched to a gene; V was cut back by 6 bases and J by 8 bases. CDR1 and CDR2 (germline): SNHLY, FYNNEI. The CDR3 coding sequence is TGTGCCAGCAGAGACAGGGCGTACACCATATATTTT. Residues: CASRDRAYTIYF.

This clone was seen only once. The V gene is TRBV7-7, the J gene TRBJ2-2, with 7 nucleotides matching TRBD1. Looked up from germline, CDR1 is SSHAT and CDR2 is FNYEAQ (reference sequence). The CDR3 sequence is 15 residues long. After removal of 5 bases from V and 5 bases from J, the junction contained 8 bases not matched to a gene. Here the CDR3 reads CASSPGQSMTGELFF. Written as DNA, the CDR3 is TGTGCCAGCAGCCCGGGACAGAGCATGACCGGGGAGCTGTTTTTT.

The chain joins TRBV7-3 to TRBJ2-1; D possibly matches TRBD1 or TRBD2 (5 bases each). Germline V gene lookup returns CDR1 SGHTA and CDR2 FQGTGA. Trimming took 1 base from V and 4 from J, leaving 8 bases between them. CDR3 length equals 14 residues. CDR3 sequence (DNA): TGTGCCAGCAGCTTAAAGGGACCATACAATGAGCAGTTCTTC. Amino acid sequence: CASSLKGPYNEQFF.

This clone has only a few counts. This sequence joins TRBV10-2 and TRBJ2-7; D not resolved. V lost 3 bases and J lost 4, with 13 bases in between. Germline V gives CDR1 WSHSY, CDR2 SAAADI. This CDR3 contains 14 residues. CDR3 nucleotide sequence: TGCGCCAGCAGTGATGGGGAAGGCCTTTACGAGCAGTACTTC. Its protein is CASSDGEGLYEQYF.

The rearrangement links TRBV7-2 to TRBJ1-3; D gene uncertain. Per germline, CDR1 SGHTA and CDR2 FQGNSA. Trimming removed 3 bases at V and 0 bases at J, with 6 bases between. This CDR3 spans 14 amino acids. The CDR3 coding sequence is TGTGCCAGCAGCTTTATCGGCTCTGGAAACACCATATATTTT. This translates into CASSFIGSGNTIYF.

This clone was seen a handful of times. This chain connects TRBV11-2 to TRBJ2-1, with 8 nucleotides matching TRBD1. Trimming took 5 bases from V and 4 from J; bases not matched to a gene: 10. CDR3 length equals 16 residues. CDR1 and CDR2 (germline): SGHAT, FQNNGV. CDR3 loop: CASSRWGTGGYNEQFF. In DNA, the CDR3 is TGTGCCAGCAGCCGGTGGGGGACAGGTGGGTACAATGAGCAGTTCTTC.

In this sample, this clone turned up a few times. The rearrangement joins TRBV7-9 to TRBJ2-7; the D is unclear. The CDR3 totals 12 residues. Germline V lookup: CDR1 SEHNR, CDR2 FQNEAQ (reference sequence). V shed 5 bases and J shed 10 bases, with 15 bases lying between them. CDR3 bases: TGTGCCAGCAGCCCCTGGCTTGGCGGACAGTACTTC. Protein product: CASSPWLGGQYF.

This chain uses TRBV9 with TRBJ2-2; TRBD1 aligns across 8 bases. CDR1 is SGDLS and CDR2 is YYNGEE in the germline V gene. The CDR3 has 15 amino acids. V was clipped by 3 bases and J by 4 bases; unmatched bases: 5. CDR3 nucleotides: TGTGCCAGCAGCGCTAGACAGGGGACCACCGGGGAGCTGTTTTTT. Protein: CASSARQGTTGELFF.

The V gene is TRBV29-1, the J gene TRBJ2-2; D is ambiguous. The CDR3 has 12 amino acids. Germline V gene lookup returns CDR1 SQVTM and CDR2 ANQGSEA. Between the trimmed V and J ends, which lost 6 bases and 0 bases, there was a span of 5 bases. CDR3 nucleotides: TGCAGCGTAACCCCGAACACCGGGGAGCTGTTTTTT. It codes for CSVTPNTGELFF.